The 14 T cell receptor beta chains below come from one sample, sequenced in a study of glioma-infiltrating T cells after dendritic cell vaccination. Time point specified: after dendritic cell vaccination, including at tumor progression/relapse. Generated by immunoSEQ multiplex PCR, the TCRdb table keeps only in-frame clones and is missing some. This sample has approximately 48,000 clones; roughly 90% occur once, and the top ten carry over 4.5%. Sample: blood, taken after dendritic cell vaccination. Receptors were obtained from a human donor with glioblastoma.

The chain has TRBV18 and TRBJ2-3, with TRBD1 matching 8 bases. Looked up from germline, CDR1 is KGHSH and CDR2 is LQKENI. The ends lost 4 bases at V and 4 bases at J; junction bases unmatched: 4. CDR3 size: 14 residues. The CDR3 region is CASSRDRFPDTQYF. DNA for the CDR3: TGTGCCAGCTCACGGGACAGGTTCCCAGATACGCAGTATTTT.

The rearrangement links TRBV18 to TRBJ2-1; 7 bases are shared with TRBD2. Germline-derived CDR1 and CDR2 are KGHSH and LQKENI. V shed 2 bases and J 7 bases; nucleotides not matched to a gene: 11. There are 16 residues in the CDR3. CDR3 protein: CASSPGGRAAGNEQFF. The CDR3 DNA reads TGTGCCAGCTCACCAGGCGGGAGAGCTGCTGGGAATGAGCAGTTCTTC.

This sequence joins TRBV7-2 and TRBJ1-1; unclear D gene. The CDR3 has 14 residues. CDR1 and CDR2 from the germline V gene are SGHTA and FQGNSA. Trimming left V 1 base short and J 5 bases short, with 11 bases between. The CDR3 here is CASSLGFSGTEAFF. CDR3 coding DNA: TGTGCCAGCAGCTTAGGGTTCTCGGGGACTGAAGCTTTCTTT.

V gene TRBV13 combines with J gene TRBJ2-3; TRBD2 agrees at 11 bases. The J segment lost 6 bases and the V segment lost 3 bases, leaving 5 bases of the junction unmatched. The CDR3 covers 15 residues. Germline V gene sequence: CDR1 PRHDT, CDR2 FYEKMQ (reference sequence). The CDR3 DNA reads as TGTGCCAGCAGCTTTTTAGCGGGAGGGCGGGATACGCAGTATTTT. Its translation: CASSFLAGGRDTQYF.

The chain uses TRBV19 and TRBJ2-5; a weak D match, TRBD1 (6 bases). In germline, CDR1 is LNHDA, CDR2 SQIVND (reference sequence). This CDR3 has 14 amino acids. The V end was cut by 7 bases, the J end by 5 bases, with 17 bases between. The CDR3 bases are TGTGCCAGTACCTCGGACAGCACGAGGGAGACCCAGTACTTC. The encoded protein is CASTSDSTRETQYF. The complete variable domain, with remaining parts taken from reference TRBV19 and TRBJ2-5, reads DGGITQSPKYLFRKEGQNVTLSCEQNLNHDAMYWYRQDPGQGLRLIYYSQIVNDFQKGDIAEGYSVSREKKESFPLTVTSAQKNPTAFYLCASTSDSTRETQYFGPGTRLLVL.

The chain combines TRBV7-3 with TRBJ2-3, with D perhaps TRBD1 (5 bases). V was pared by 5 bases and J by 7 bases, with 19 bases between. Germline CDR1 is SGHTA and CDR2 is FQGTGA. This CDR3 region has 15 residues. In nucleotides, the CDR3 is TGTGCCAGCAGCCCGAGTCCGGGCTCAGGGAATACGCAGTATTTT. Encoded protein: CASSPSPGSGNTQYF.

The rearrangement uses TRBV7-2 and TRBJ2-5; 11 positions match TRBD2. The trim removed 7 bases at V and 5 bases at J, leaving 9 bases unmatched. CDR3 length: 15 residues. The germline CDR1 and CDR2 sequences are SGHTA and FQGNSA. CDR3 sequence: CASTQTSGKLETQYF. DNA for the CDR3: TGTGCCAGCACCCAGACTAGCGGGAAGCTTGAGACCCAGTACTTC. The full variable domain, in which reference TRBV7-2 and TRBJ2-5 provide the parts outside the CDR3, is GAGVSQSPSNKVTEKGKDVELRCDPISGHTALYWYRQSLGQGLEFLIYFQGNSAPDKSGLPSDRFSAERTGGSVSTLTIQRTQQEDSAVYLCASTQTSGKLETQYFGPGTRLLVL.

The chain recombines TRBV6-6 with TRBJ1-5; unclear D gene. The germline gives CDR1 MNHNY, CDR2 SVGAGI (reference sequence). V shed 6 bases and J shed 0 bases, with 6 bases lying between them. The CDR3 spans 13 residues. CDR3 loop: CASSTYSNQPQHF. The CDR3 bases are TGTGCCAGCAGCACCTATAGCAATCAGCCCCAGCATTTT.

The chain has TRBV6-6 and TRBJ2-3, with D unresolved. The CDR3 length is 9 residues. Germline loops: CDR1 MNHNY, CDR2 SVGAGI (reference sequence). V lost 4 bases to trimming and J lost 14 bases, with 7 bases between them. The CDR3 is CASSWPLYF. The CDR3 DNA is TGTGCCAGCAGTTGGCCTTTGTATTTT.

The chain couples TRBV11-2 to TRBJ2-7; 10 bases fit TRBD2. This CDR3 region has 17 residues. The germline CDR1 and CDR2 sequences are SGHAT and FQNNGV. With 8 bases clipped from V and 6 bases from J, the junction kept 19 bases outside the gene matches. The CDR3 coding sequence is TGTGCCAGCCGGAGACTAGCGGGTGAGCGAGGGACCGTCGAGCAGTACTTC. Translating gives CASRRLAGERGTVEQYF.

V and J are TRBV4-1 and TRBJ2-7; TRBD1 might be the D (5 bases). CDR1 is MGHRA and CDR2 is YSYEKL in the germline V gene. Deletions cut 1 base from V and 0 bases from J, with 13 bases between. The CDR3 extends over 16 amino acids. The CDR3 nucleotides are TGCGCCAGCAGCCAAGTACTGGGGCCCAGCTCCTACGAGCAGTACTTC. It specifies CASSQVLGPSSYEQYF.

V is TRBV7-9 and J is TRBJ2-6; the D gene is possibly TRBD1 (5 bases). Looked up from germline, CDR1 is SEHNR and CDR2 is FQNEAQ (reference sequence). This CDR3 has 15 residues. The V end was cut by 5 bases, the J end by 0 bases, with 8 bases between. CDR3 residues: CASSQTGSGANVLTF. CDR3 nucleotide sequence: TGTGCCAGCAGCCAAACAGGCTCTGGGGCCAACGTCCTGACTTTC.

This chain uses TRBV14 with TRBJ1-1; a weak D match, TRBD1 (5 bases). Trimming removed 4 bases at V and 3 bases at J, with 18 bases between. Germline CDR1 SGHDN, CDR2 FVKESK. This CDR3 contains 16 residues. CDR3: CASSPPPRVGDTEAFF. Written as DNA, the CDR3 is TGTGCCAGCAGCCCCCCACCCAGGGTAGGGGACACTGAAGCTTTCTTT.

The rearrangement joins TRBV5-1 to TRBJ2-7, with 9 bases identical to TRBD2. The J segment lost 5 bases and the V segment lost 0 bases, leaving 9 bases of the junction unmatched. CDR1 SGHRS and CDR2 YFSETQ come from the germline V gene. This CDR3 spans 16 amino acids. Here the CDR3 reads CASSLASSGRSDEQYF. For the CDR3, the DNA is TGCGCCAGCAGCTTGGCTTCCAGCGGGAGGTCCGACGAGCAGTACTTC. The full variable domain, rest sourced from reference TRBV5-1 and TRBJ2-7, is KAGVTQTPRYLIKTRGQQVTLSCSPISGHRSVSWYQQTPGQGLQFLFEYFSETQRNKGNFPGRFSGRQFSNSRSEMNVSTLELGDSALYLCASSLASSGRSDEQYFGPGTRLTVT.